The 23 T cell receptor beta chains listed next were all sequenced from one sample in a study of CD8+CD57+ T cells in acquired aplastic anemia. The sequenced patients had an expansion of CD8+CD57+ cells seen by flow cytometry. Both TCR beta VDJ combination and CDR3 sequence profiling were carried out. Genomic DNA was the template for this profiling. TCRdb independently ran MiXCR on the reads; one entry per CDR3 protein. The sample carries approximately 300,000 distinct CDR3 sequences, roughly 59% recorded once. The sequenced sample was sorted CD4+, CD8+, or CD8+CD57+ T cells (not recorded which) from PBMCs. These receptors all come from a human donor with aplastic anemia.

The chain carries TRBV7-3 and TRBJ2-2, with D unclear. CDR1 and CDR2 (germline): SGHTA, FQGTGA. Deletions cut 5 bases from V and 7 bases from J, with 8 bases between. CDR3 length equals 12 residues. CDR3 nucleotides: TGTGCCAGCAGCCGGGCCGACGGGGAGCTGTTTTTT. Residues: CASSRADGELFF. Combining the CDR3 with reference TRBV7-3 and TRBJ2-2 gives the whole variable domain GAGVSQTPSNKVTEKGKYVELRCDPISGHTALYWYRQSLGQGPEFLIYFQGTGAADDSGLPNDRFFAVRPEGSVSTLKIQRTERGDSAVYLCASSRADGELFFGEGSRLTVL.

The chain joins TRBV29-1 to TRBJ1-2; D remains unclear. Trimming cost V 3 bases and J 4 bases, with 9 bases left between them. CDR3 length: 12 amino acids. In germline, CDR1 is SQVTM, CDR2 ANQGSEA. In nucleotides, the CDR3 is TGCAGCGTTGACGACACGCTCTATGGCTACACCTTC. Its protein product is CSVDDTLYGYTF.

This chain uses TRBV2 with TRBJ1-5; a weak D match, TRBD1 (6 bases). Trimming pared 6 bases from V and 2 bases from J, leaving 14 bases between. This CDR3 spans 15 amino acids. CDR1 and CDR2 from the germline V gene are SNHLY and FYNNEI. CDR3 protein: CASSGRGGGNQPQHF. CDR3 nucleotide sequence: TGTGCCAGCAGCGGCAGGGGAGGCGGCAATCAGCCCCAGCATTTT.

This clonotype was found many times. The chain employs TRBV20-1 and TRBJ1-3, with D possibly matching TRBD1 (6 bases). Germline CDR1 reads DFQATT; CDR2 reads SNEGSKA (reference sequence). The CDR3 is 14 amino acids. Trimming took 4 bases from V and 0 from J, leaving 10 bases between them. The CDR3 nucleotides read TGCAGTGCTAAGTTAGGGGGCTCTGGAAACACCATATATTTT. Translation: CSAKLGGSGNTIYF.

The DNA of the CDR3 is TGTGCCACCAGCGAGCGGGGACAGGGGAGGGAAAAACTGTTTTTT. It yields the protein CATSERGQGREKLFF. The rearrangement joins TRBV15 to TRBJ1-4; TRBD1 matches at 10 bases. Germline CDR1 is LNHNV and CDR2 is YYDKDF (reference sequence). This CDR3 region has 15 residues. J was trimmed by 8 bases and V by 5 bases; bases with no gene match: 8.

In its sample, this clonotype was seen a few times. CDR3 nucleotides: TGTGCCAGCAGTCCCAAGGGGCGGTATGAGCAGTTCTTC. Residues: CASSPKGRYEQFF. The chain combines TRBV2 with TRBJ2-1, with a tentative D call TRBD1 (5 bases). CDR3 length: 13 amino acids. Germline CDR1 reads SNHLY; CDR2 reads FYNNEI. The ends were cut back, 5 bases at V and 8 bases at J, with 13 bases in the middle.

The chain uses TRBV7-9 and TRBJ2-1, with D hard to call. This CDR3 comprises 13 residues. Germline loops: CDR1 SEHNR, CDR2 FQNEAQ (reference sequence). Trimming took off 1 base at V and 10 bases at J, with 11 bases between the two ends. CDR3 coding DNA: TGTGCCAGCAGCTTAGTGTCCTCCGGGGAGCAGTTCTTC. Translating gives CASSLVSSGEQFF.

CDR3 sequence: CATSDPDRGVEQYF. Here the CDR3 DNA reads TGTGCCACCAGTGATCCCGACAGGGGGGTCGAGCAGTACTTC. This chain joins TRBV24-1 and TRBJ2-7; TRBD1 matches at 9 bases. CDR3 size: 14 residues. V was pared by 3 bases and J by 6 bases, with 5 bases of the junction left unmatched. Germline V gene sequence: CDR1 KGHDR, CDR2 SFDVKD.

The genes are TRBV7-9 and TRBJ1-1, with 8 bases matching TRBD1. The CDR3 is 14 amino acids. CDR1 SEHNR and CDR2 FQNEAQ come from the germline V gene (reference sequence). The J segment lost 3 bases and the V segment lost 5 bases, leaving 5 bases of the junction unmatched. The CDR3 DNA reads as TGTGCCAGCAGCCTCAGGGGGCTACACACTGAAGCTTTCTTT. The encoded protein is CASSLRGLHTEAFF. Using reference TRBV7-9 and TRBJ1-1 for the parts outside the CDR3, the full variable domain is DTGVSQNPRHKITKRGQNVTFRCDPISEHNRLYWYRQTLGQGPEFLTYFQNEAQLEKSRLLSDRFSAERPKGSFSTLEIQRTEQGDSAMYLCASSLRGLHTEAFFGQGTRLTVV.

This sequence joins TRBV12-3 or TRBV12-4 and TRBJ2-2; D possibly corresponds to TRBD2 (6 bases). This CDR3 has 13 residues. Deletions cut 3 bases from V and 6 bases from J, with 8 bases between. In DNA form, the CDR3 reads TGTGCCAGCAGTTTGGTAGCGGCCGGGGAGCTGTTTTTT. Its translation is CASSLVAAGELFF.

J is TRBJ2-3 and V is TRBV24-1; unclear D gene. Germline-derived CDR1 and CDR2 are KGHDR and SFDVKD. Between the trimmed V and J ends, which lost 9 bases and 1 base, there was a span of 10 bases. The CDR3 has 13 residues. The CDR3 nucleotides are TGTGCCACCCGCCCAAGGGGCACAGATACGCAGTATTTT. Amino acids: CATRPRGTDTQYF.

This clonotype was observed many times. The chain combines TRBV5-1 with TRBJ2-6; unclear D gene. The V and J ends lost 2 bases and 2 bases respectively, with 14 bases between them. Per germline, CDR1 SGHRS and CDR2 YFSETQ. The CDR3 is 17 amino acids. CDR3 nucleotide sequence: TGCGCCAGCAGCTTAAGGATAGCTACTGCTGGGGCCAACGTCCTGACTTTC. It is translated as CASSLRIATAGANVLTF.

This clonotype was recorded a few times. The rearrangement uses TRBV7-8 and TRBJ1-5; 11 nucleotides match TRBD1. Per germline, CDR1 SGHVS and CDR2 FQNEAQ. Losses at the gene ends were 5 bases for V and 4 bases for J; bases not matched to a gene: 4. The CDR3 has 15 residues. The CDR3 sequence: CASSQGQGANQPQHF. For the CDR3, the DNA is TGTGCCAGCAGCCAAGGACAGGGGGCGAATCAGCCCCAGCATTTT.

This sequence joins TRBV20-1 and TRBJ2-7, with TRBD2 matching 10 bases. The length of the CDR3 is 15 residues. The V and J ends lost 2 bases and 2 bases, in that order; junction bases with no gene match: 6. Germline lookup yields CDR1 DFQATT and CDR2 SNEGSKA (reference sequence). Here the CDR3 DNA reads TGCAGTGCTAGACCCCTAGCGGGGGATACCTACGAGCAGTACTTC. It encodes CSARPLAGDTYEQYF.

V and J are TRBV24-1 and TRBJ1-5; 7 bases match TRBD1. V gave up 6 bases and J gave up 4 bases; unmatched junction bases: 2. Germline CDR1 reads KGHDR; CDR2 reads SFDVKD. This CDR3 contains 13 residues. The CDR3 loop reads CATSLQGNQPQHF. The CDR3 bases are TGTGCCACCAGTTTACAGGGGAATCAGCCCCAGCATTTT.

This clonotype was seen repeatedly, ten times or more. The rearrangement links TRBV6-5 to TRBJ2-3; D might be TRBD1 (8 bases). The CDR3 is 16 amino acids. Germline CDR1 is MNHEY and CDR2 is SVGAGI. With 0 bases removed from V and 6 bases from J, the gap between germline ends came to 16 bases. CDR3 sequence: CASSYSGQAGADTQYF. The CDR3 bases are TGTGCCAGCAGTTACTCGGGACAGGCGGGGGCTGATACGCAGTATTTT.

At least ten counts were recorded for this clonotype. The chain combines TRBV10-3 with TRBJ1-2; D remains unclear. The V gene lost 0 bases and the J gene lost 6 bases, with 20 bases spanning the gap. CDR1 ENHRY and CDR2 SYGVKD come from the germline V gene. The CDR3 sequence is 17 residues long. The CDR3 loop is CAISESLVLTGSDGYTF. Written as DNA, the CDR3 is TGTGCCATCAGTGAGTCACTGGTTCTTACGGGGAGCGATGGCTACACCTTC.

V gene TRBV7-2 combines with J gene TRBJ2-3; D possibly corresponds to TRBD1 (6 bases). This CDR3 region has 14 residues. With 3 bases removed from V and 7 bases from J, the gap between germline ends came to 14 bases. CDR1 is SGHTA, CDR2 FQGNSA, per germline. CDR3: CASSFGDTRYTQYF. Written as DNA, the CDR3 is TGTGCCAGCAGCTTCGGGGACACCCGATATACGCAGTATTTT.

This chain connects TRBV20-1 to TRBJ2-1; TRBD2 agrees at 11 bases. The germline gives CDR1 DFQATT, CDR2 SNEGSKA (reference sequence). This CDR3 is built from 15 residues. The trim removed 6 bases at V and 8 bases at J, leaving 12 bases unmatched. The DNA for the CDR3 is TGCAGTGCAGCACCCCCTAGCGGGGGGCTGGATGAGCAGTTCTTC. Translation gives CSAAPPSGGLDEQFF.

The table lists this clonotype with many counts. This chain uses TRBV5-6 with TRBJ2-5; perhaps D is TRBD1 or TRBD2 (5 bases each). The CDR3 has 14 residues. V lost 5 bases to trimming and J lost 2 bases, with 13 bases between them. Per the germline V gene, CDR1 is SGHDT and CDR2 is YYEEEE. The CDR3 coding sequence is TGTGCCAGCAGGGAAGCCGGGGCACAAGAGACCCAGTACTTC. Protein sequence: CASREAGAQETQYF.

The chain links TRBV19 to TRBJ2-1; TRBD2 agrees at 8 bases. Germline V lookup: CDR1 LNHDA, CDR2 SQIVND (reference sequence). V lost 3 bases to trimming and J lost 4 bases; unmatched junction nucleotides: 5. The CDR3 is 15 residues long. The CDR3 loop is CASSMMASGYNEQFF. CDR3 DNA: TGTGCCAGTAGTATGATGGCTAGCGGGTACAATGAGCAGTTCTTC.

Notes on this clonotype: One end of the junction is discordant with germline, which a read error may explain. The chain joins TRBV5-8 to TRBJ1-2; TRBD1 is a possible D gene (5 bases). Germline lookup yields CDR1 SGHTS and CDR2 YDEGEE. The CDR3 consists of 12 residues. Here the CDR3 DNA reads TGCGCCAGCAGCGAGGGGAGCTATGGCTACACCTTC. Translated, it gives CASSEGSYGYTF.

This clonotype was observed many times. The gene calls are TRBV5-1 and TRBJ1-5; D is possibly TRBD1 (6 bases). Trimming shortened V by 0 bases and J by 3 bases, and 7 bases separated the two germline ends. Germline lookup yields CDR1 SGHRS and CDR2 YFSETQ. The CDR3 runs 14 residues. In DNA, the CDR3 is TGCGCCAGCAGCTTGGACAGGGACAATCAGCCCCAGCATTTT. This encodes CASSLDRDNQPQHF.